This T cell receptor beta chain appears in the sequencing data of a study of T cell responses to AZD1222 COVID-19 vaccine. Study observations and caveats: The span of vaccine-associated CD4 TCRs extended across spike, with dominance at 160-218 and 743-854. In a largely white British group with more females than males, clonal diversity was possibly underestimated. Rises in breadth and depth of Spike-specific TCRs came after two AZD1222 doses. Samples come after the peak T cell response, not at day 14.

CDR1 and CDR2 (germline): MDHEN, SYDVKM. This CDR3 comprises 15 residues. V lost 5 bases, J lost 2 bases, and 8 bases stayed unmatched. In regard to this clone: Its matching antigen is unknown.

Repertoires were generated with immunoSEQ multiplex PCR, while TCRdb's copy carries only in-frame clones and drops some. The repertoire holds about 110,000 clones, with around 90% as singletons. The chain uses TRBV28 and TRBJ1-2, with TRBD1 matching over 7 bases. The receptor's source is an adult who received the AZD1222 COVID-19 vaccine. The sequencing used peripheral blood, collected 28 days after the second AZD1222 dose. The CDR3 region has the DNA TGTGCCAGCAGTGACCCAGGACAGGCGAACTATGGCTACACCTTC. Encoded protein: CASSDPGQANYGYTF.